A selection of T cell receptor beta chains follows, all from one sample in a study of pediatric ulcerative colitis. This table comes from immunoSEQ multiplex PCR, and its TCRdb copy is limited to in-frame clones, with some not included. The data contain about 36,000 clones, around 78% of them singletons. The sequenced sample consisted of gut tissue. The receptors shown here come from a boy younger than 18 with moderate ulcerative colitis. CDR3s include the opening cysteine and the closing phenylalanine or tryptophan. Fields, in order: V gene, D gene, J gene, CDR3 length, clone size, CDR3 DNA, CDR3 protein. D genes are given only for firm matches. Clone sizes are given selectively: once, few, many, or a class where the clone is expanded.

>TRBV19|TRBD1|TRBJ1-6|14|few
TGTGCCAGTACCCGGGACAGGGGATATTCACCCCTCCACTTT
CASTRDRGYSPLHF
>TRBV29-1|NA|TRBJ2-7|14|medium-sized
TGCAGCGTTGAAATCGGTGGGGGCCTCTCCGAGCAGTACTTC
CSVEIGGGLSEQYF
>TRBV6-5|TRBD1|TRBJ1-1|13|NA
TGTGCCAGCAGGGGGACAGTGAACACTGAAGCTTTCTTT
CASRGTVNTEAFF
>TRBV9|TRBD1|TRBJ2-1|15|NA
TGTGCCAGCAGCTATTCCCGGGACAGGGACAATGAGCAGTTCTTC
CASSYSRDRDNEQFF
>TRBV5-1|TRBD2|TRBJ2-1|14|NA
TGCGCCAGCAGCCCTCTAGCGGGAGACAATGAGCAGTTCTTC
CASSPLAGDNEQFF
>TRBV9|NA|TRBJ2-7|14|NA
TGTGCCAGCGCCGACGAAGCTAAGTCCTACGAGCAGTACTTC
CASADEAKSYEQYF
>TRBV30|NA|TRBJ1-2|13|few
TGTGCCTGGAAGGAGATTACAGTCTATGGCTACACCTTC
CAWKEITVYGYTF
>TRBV19|NA|TRBJ1-3|12|NA
TGTGGATCCCAGGGCCTTGGAAACACCATATATTTT
CGSQGLGNTIYF
>TRBV6-1|TRBD1|TRBJ1-6|14|NA
TGTGCCGGGACAGGGGGAGTTTATAATTCACCCCTCCACTTT
CAGTGGVYNSPLHF
>TRBV6-4|TRBD2|TRBJ2-3|15|NA
TGTGCCAGCAGTGACTCGAGCGGGGGGGCAGATACGCAGTATTTT
CASSDSSGGADTQYF
>TRBV30|NA|TRBJ2-5|12|few
TGTGCCTGGGGGCCGGGTCTTGAGACCCAGTACTTC
CAWGPGLETQYF
>TRBV6-5|TRBD2|TRBJ2-7|13|once
TGTGCCAGCCGTAGGACTAGCTCCTACGAGCAGTACTTC
CASRRTSSYEQYF
>TRBV2|NA|TRBJ1-2|14|NA
TGTGCCAGCAGAGATATTGGCTCAGGGAGAGGCTACACCTTC
CASRDIGSGRGYTF
>TRBV5-6|NA|TRBJ2-1|11|NA
TGTGCCAGCAGCCTACTGTATGAGCAGTTCTTC
CASSLLYEQFF
>TRBV9|TRBD1|TRBJ2-3|13|NA
TGTGCCAGCAGCCAGGGGGCGGGAGATACGCAGTATTTT
CASSQGAGDTQYF
>TRBV7-2|TRBD2|TRBJ2-7|15|NA
TGTGCCAGCAGCGAGGGACTAGCGGAGTATTACGAGCAGTACTTC
CASSEGLAEYYEQYF
>TRBV7-2|NA|TRBJ1-2|14|NA
TGTGCCAGCAGCTTTAACGTTTGGGGGGATGGCTACACCTTC
CASSFNVWGDGYTF
>TRBV11-3|NA|TRBJ2-1|13|NA
TGTGCCAGCAGCTTCCGACCATATTATGAGCAGTTCTTC
CASSFRPYYEQFF
>TRBV5-1|TRBD1|TRBJ1-2|15|NA
TGCGCCAGCAGCTCCTATGGGGGACAGAGCTATGGCTACACCTTC
CASSSYGGQSYGYTF
>TRBV5-8|NA|TRBJ2-6|17|NA
TGTGCCAGCAGCTTGGTCGTCGTTAGCTCTGGGGCCAACGTCCTGACTTTC
CASSLVVVSSGANVLTF
>TRBV9|NA|TRBJ1-2|15|few
TGTGCCAGCAGCGTAGCTTTGGGGGTGGGCTATGGCTACACCTTC
CASSVALGVGYGYTF
>TRBV12-5|NA|TRBJ1-5|15|NA
TGTGCTAGTGGTCCGGACGGTTATAGCAATCAGCCCCAGCATTTT
CASGPDGYSNQPQHF
>TRBV7-8|NA|TRBJ1-2|15|NA
TGTGCCAGCAGCGATCCGAACAGGTCTAACTATGGCTACACCTTC
CASSDPNRSNYGYTF
>TRBV6-6|TRBD2|TRBJ2-1|15|few
TGTGCCACATCGCGACTAGCGGACTCAGACAATGAGCAGTTCTTC
CATSRLADSDNEQFF
>TRBV2|NA|TRBJ2-3|18|NA
TGTGCCAGCAGTGAAGCGAGTCCGGCGAAGGACGTACCAGATACGCAGTATTTT
CASSEASPAKDVPDTQYF
>TRBV18|NA|TRBJ2-7|16|NA
TGTGCCAGCTCACCACAGTCGCTAGGTTTTACCTACGAGCAGTACTTC
CASSPQSLGFTYEQYF
>TRBV27|NA|TRBJ1-2|13|few
TGTGCCAGCATGCAGGGAGGGGGCTATGGCTACACCTTC
CASMQGGGYGYTF
>TRBV27|TRBD1|TRBJ2-7|16|once
TGTGCCAGCAGAGTTAGAGCACAGGGGGCGCTCTACGAGCAGTACTTC
CASRVRAQGALYEQYF
>TRBV5-1|NA|TRBJ1-2|13|few
TGCGCCAGCAGTGAGAGGAGTCCCTATGGCTACACCTTC
CASSERSPYGYTF
>TRBV7-2|TRBD1|TRBJ1-3|14|NA
TGTGCCAGCAGCTTGTACGGACAGGGGAACACCATATATTTT
CASSLYGQGNTIYF
>TRBV7-2|TRBD1|TRBJ1-1|14|NA
TGTGCCAGCAGCTTAGCAGGGGGCAACACTGAAGCTTTCTTT
CASSLAGGNTEAFF
>TRBV15|NA|TRBJ1-2|13|few
TGTGCCACCAGCAGAGATTGGTTCTATGGCTACACCTTC
CATSRDWFYGYTF
>TRBV7-3|NA|TRBJ2-7|14|NA
TGTGCCAGCAGCTTAAGTGGTCAGTACTACGAGCAGTACTTC
CASSLSGQYYEQYF
>TRBV20-1|TRBD2|TRBJ2-3|11|once
TGCGGGGGACTACTCACAGATACGCAGTATTTT
CGGLLTDTQYF
>TRBV7-9|NA|TRBJ2-1|13|NA
TGTGCCAGCAGCCTCCAAGTCTACAATGAGCAGTTCTTC
CASSLQVYNEQFF
>TRBV1|NA|TRBJ1-5|17|NA
TGCACCCGTCTTGGACAGGGGATTGTACCTGGCAATCAGCCCCAGCATTTT
CTRLGQGIVPGNQPQHF
>TRBV6-1|NA|TRBJ2-2|15|few
TGTGCCAGCAGTGAAAAGACCGAGAACACCGGGGAGCTGTTTTTT
CASSEKTENTGELFF
>TRBV4-1|NA|TRBJ1-6|18|medium-sized
TGCGCCAGCAGCCAAGAACTAATCGGCGCCTACTATAATTCACCCCTCCACTTT
CASSQELIGAYYNSPLHF
>TRBV5-4|NA|TRBJ1-2|13|few
TGTGCCAGCAGCCAAGGGGACTACTATGGCTACACCTTC
CASSQGDYYGYTF
>TRBV10-3|NA|TRBJ1-2|13|NA
TGTGCCATCAACACCCTAGGGGATGGGGGCTACACCTTC
CAINTLGDGGYTF
>TRBV7-6|NA|TRBJ1-4|14|NA
TGTGCCAGCAACTCAAGGGGGACTAATGAAAAACTGTTTTTT
CASNSRGTNEKLFF
>TRBV27|TRBD2|TRBJ2-5|15|NA
TGTGCCAGCAGTTTTTCGGCTAGCGGGCAAGAGACCCAGTACTTC
CASSFSASGQETQYF
>TRBV6-1|TRBD1|TRBJ2-7|13|NA
TGTGCCAGCAGGGACAGGAATACCTACGAGCAGTACTTC
CASRDRNTYEQYF
>TRBV5-8|NA|TRBJ1-5|12|NA
TGTGCCAGCAGCTTGATAGGGCAGCCCCAGCATTTT
CASSLIGQPQHF
>TRBV18|NA|TRBJ1-1|13|NA
TGTGCCAGCTCAAACGGAGGTGACACTGAAGCTTTCTTT
CASSNGGDTEAFF
>TRBV19|NA|TRBJ2-1|15|NA
TGTGCCAGTAGTATAGATCATTGGAGGGTAAATGAGCAGTTCTTC
CASSIDHWRVNEQFF
>TRBV14|NA|TRBJ1-3|12|NA
TGTGCCAGCAGCCGCTCTGGAAACACCATATATTTT
CASSRSGNTIYF
>TRBV11-2|NA|TRBJ2-2|13|NA
TGTGCCAGCAGCACGGGACTCACCGGGGAGCTGTTTTTT
CASSTGLTGELFF
>TRBV6-1|NA|TRBJ2-1|15|NA
TGTGCCAGCAGTGCGTACTCGGGCTCCTACAATGAGCAGTTCTTC
CASSAYSGSYNEQFF
>TRBV5-1|TRBD1|TRBJ1-6|16|few
TGCGCCAGCAGCTTGGGTGGGACAGGGGTTGGTTCACCCCTCCACTTT
CASSLGGTGVGSPLHF
>TRBV2|NA|TRBJ1-2|12|few
TGTGCCAGCCTCCCAGGCAACAAGGGCTACACCTTC
CASLPGNKGYTF